This T cell receptor (beta chain) was found in a study of immune heterogeneity within non-small cell lung tumors. General study results and limits: Correlation analysis showed that local T-cell clonality was moderately but significantly associated with local tumor mutational burden (R approximately 0.34). Individual patients largely had distinct high-frequency T-cell receptor beta clonotypes from one another.

The template consisted of bulk tumor genomic DNA, with about 640 ng used per sample. Multiple widely separated biopsies were taken from each primary tumor at surgery. Patients underwent curative surgery for non-small cell lung cancer (untreated and newly diagnosed). Donation came from patients with newly diagnosed non-small cell lung cancer who were having surgery with curative intent. On this clonotype itself: Its antigen is not identified.

Using 32 V and 13 J primers, multiplex PCR amplified TCR beta CDR3. TCRdb redid the calling of the multiplex PCR reads with MiXCR, one entry per CDR3 protein. The sample includes some 31,000 distinct CDR3 sequences, around 28% of them seen just once. Unmatched junction bases numbered 8, after V lost 1 base and J lost 5 bases. The CDR3 spans 15 residues. The germline V gene encodes CDR1 DFQATT and CDR2 SNEGSKA (reference sequence). The sample consisted of lung tumor tissue. The chain recombines TRBV20-1 with TRBJ2-1, with 7 bases that match TRBD2. The TCR sequence derives from a man aged 35-49 years with non-small cell lung cancer. The CDR3 bases are TGCAGTGCTAGAGTGCGGGGGAGGGCAGACAATGAGCAGTTCTTC. This codes for CSARVRGRADNEQFF.